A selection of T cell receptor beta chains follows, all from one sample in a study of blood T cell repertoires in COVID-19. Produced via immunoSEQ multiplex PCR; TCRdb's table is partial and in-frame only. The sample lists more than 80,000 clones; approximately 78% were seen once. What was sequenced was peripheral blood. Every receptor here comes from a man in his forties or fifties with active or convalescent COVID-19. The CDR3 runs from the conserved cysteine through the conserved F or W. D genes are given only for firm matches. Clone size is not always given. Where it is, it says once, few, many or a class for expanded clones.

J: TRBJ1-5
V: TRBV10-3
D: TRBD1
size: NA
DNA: TGTGCCATCAGTGAGTCGTTAGGGGGCGCACAGCCCCAGCATTTT
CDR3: CAISESLGGAQPQHF

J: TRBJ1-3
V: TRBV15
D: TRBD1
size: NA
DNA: TGTGCCGCTTCAACAGGGGGGATCTCTGGAAACACCATATATTTT
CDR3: CAASTGGISGNTIYF

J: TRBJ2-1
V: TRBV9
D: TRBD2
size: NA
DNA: TGTGCCAGCAGCGTAGAGTCGGGTAGCGGGGGGGCTCGGTCCTACAATGAGCAGTTCTTC
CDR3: CASSVESGSGGARSYNEQFF

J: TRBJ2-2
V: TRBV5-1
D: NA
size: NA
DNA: TGCGCCAGCAGCATCACAAAAAACACCGGGGAGCTGTTTTTT
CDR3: CASSITKNTGELFF

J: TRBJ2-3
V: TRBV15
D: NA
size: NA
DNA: TGTGCCACCAGCAGAGAATTTGGGCAGGGCACAGATACGCAGTATTTT
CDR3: CATSREFGQGTDTQYF

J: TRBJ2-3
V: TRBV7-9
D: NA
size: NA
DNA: TGTGCCATTCGTGGCGAGGGCACAGATACGCAGTATTTT
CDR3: CAIRGEGTDTQYF

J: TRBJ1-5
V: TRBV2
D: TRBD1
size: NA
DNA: TGTGCCAGCAGCCCTCTCGGGACAGGGGGTCAGCCCCAGCATTTT
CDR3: CASSPLGTGGQPQHF

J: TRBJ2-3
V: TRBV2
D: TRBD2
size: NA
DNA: TGTGCCACCACCGCAGGACTAGCGGGGGGGTGGAGCACAGATACGCAGTATTTT
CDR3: CATTAGLAGGWSTDTQYF

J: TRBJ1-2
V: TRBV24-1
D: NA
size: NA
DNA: TGTGCCACCAGTGACTTAGCCAGCCCCGGTGGCTACACCTTC
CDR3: CATSDLASPGGYTF

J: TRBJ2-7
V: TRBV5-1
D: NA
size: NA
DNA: TGCGCCAGCAGCTTGGCCGCAGGGAACTACGAGCAGTACTTC
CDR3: CASSLAAGNYEQYF

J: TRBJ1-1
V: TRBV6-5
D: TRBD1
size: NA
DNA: TGTGCCAGCAACGTACCGGGACAGGGAGGCACTGAAGCTTTCTTT
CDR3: CASNVPGQGGTEAFF

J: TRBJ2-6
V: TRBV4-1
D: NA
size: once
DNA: TGCGCCAGCAGCCTTAAGGAGCAGGGCTTATCTGGGGCCAACGTCCTGACTTTC
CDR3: CASSLKEQGLSGANVLTF

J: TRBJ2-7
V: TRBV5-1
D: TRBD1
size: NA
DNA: TGCGCCAGCAGCGCGGGACAGGGATTTAACGAGCAGTACTTC
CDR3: CASSAGQGFNEQYF

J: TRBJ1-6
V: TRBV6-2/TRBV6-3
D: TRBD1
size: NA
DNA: TGTGCCAGCAGTGGGACAGGGCCGAGCTCCTATAATTCACCCCTCCACTTT
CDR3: CASSGTGPSSYNSPLHF

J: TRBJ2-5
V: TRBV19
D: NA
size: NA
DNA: TGTGCCAGTAGCCTACAGGGTCCAGAGACCCAGTACTTC
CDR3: CASSLQGPETQYF

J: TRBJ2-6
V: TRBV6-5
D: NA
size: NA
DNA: TGTGCCAGCCTCCGCTCTGGGGCCAACGTCCTGACTTTC
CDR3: CASLRSGANVLTF

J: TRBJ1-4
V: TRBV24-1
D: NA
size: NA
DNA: TGTGCCACCAAGGAAACTAATGATGAAAAACTGTTTTTT
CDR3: CATKETNDEKLFF

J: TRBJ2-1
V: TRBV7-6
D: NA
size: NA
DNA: TGTGCCAGCAGCTTAGGGGCCCTCTCCTACAATGAGCAGTTCTTC
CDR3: CASSLGALSYNEQFF

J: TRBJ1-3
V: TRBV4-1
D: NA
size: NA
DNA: TGCGCCAGCATGAAACAGCCTGGAAACACCATATATTTT
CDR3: CASMKQPGNTIYF

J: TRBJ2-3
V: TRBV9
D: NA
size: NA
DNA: TGTGCCAGCAGCGTAGGTAGTCCAGATACGCAGTATTTT
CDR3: CASSVGSPDTQYF

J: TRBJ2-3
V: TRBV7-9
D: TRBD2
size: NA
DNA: TGTGCCAGCAGCCGTTGGGCGGGGGGAAGCACAGATACGCAGTATTTT
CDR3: CASSRWAGGSTDTQYF

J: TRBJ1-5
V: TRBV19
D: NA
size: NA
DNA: TGTGCCAGTAGTATAGACGGACAGAGTAATCAGCCCCAGCATTTT
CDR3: CASSIDGQSNQPQHF

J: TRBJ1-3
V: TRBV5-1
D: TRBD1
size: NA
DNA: TGCGCCAGCAGCTCACGACAGGGCCTCCTCTCTGGAAACACCATATATTTT
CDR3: CASSSRQGLLSGNTIYF

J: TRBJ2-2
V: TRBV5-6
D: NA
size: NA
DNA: TGTGCCAGCAGCTTCGGAGAAGGCACCGGGGAGCTGTTTTTT
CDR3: CASSFGEGTGELFF

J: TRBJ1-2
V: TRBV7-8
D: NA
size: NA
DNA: TGTGCCAGCAGCAGGGGGAACTATGGCTACACCTTC
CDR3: CASSRGNYGYTF

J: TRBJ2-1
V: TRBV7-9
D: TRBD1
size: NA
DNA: TGTGCCAGCAGCCCCCGATCCGGGACAGGGAACAATGAGCAGTTCTTC
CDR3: CASSPRSGTGNNEQFF

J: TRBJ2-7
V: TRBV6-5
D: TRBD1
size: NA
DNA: TGTGCCAGCAGAGACAGGGGATCGGGCGAGCAGTACTTC
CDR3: CASRDRGSGEQYF